This T cell receptor beta chain appears in the sequencing data of a study of neoadjuvant anti-PD-1 for oral cavity cancer. Overall study: Patients without progression received a fourth nivolumab dose around day 43, then surgical resection on days 50-56. Study-wide results and limits: After neoadjuvant nivolumab, PBMC T cell clonality was significantly higher in non-responders than responders.

A note on this clone: The target antigen is unknown.

The trim removed 4 bases at V and 1 base at J, leaving 10 bases unmatched. The germline V gene has CDR1 SGDLS and CDR2 YYNGEE. The CDR3 covers 17 residues. Blood libraries mostly used 450 to 550 ng genomic DNA, six replicates each. Sequenced by immunoSEQ multiplex PCR; TCRdb stores in-frame clones only, minus some. The sample carries approximately 83,000 clones, under 85% recorded once. The chain links TRBV9 to TRBJ2-2; 7 bases are a match to TRBD1. This TCR derives from a person aged 40-85 years with oral cavity squamous cell carcinoma. This specimen consisted of PBMCs, obtained before nivolumab (anti-PD-1) treatment. The CDR3 sequence: CASSRPLTGVNTGELFF. The CDR3 DNA sequence: TGTGCCAGCAGCAGACCACTCACAGGGGTGAACACCGGGGAGCTGTTTTTT.